This T cell receptor beta chain stems from a study of T-cell reconstitution after alpha-beta-depleted transplantation in children. This CDR3 region has 14 residues. Trimming pared 2 bases from V and 9 bases from J, leaving 14 bases between. Germline-derived CDR1 and CDR2 are MNHEY and SVGEGT. This clonotype was seen a handful of times. Library preparation (for TCRbeta) was performed with unique molecular identifiers. In TCRdb, the PCR reads were re-called with MiXCR into one record per CDR3 protein. Of about 460,000 distinct CDR3 sequences in the sample, over 10% are singletons; the top ten hold roughly 15%.

The chain links TRBV6-2 or TRBV6-3 to TRBJ2-1; D is ambiguous. The sequencing here drew on PBMCs, mostly from graft donor cells, taken 180 days after TCRalphabeta/CD19-depleted stem cell transplant. The clonotype was recovered from a female patient aged 2-10 years who had a stem cell transplant for aplastic anemia, so the T cells may come from the graft donor. The CDR3 is CASSYGFIYGEQFF. For the CDR3, the DNA is TGTGCCAGCAGTTACGGATTCATTTATGGTGAGCAGTTCTTC.